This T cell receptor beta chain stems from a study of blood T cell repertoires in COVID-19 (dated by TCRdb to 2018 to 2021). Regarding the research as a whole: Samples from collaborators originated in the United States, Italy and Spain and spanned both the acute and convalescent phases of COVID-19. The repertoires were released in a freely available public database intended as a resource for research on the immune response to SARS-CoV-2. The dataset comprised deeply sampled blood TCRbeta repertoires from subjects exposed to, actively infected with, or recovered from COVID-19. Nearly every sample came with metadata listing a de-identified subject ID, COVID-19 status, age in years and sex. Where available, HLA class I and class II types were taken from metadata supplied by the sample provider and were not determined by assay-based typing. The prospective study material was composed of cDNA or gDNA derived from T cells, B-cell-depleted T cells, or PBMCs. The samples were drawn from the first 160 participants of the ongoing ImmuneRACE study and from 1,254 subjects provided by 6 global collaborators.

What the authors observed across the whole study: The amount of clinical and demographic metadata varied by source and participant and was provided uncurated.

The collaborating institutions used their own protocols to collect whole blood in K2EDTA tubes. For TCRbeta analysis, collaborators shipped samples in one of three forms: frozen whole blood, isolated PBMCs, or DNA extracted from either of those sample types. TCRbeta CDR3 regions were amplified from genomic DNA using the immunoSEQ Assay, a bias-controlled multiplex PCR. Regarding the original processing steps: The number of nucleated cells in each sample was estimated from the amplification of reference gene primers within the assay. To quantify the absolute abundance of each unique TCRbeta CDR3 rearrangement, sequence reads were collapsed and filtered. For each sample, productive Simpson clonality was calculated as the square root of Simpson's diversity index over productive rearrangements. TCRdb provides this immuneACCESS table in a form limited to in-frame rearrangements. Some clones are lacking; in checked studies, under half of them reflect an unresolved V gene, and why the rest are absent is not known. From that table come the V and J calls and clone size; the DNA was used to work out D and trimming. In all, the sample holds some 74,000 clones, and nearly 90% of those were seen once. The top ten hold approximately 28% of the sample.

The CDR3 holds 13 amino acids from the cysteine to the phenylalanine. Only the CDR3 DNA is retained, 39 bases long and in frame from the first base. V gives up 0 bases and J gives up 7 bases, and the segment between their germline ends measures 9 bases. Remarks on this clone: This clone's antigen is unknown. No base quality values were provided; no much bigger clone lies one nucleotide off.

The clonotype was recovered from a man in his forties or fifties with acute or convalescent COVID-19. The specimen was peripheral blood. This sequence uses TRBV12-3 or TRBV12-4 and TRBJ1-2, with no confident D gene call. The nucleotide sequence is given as TGTGCCAGCAGTTTAGCATCCGGGGTTGGCTACACCTTC. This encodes CASSLASGVGYTF.